Below are 30 T cell receptor beta chains sequenced from a single sample in a study of T cell responses to AZD1222 COVID-19 vaccine. The assay was immunoSEQ multiplex PCR, and TCRdb's table has in-frame clones only and misses some. The sample lists over 150,000 clones, about 90% occurring once. Sequencing used peripheral blood, obtained on day 0 of MenACWY control vaccination. These receptors were collected from an adult in good health.

The chain carries TRBV7-9 and TRBJ1-5; D is undetermined. Trimming shortened V by 4 bases and J by 8 bases, and 18 bases separated the two germline ends. Per germline, CDR1 SEHNR and CDR2 FQNEAQ (reference sequence). The CDR3 runs to 15 residues. The CDR3 DNA reads as TGTGCCAGCAGCTCTGGTCGGCCAAGGGATGAGCCCCAGCATTTT. Translation: CASSSGRPRDEPQHF.

The rearrangement joins TRBV7-9 to TRBJ1-2; D is undetermined. This CDR3 spans 12 amino acids. Germline CDR1 SEHNR, CDR2 FQNEAQ (reference sequence). Trimming took 3 bases from V and 4 from J, leaving 6 bases between them. This chain's CDR3 is CASSFDTYGYTF. CDR3 coding DNA: TGTGCCAGCAGCTTCGACACCTATGGCTACACCTTC.

This chain uses TRBV6-5 with TRBJ2-2; perhaps D is TRBD1 or TRBD2 (6 bases each). V was cut by 8 bases and J by 3 bases, with 10 bases left in between. This CDR3 spans 13 amino acids. Germline V CDR1 and CDR2: MNHEY, SVGAGI. The CDR3 coding sequence is TGTGCCAGCTTTAGGGGGGACACCGGGGAGCTGTTTTTT. As protein: CASFRGDTGELFF.

This clone was seen a handful of times. The chain employs TRBV18 and TRBJ2-1; 7 nucleotides agree with TRBD2. Germline V lookup: CDR1 KGHSH, CDR2 LQKENI. The CDR3 totals 14 residues. V lost 1 base to trimming and J lost 8 bases; unmatched junction nucleotides: 5. CDR3 amino acids: CASSPLWGGDEQFF. In DNA, the CDR3 is TGTGCCAGCTCACCACTCTGGGGAGGGGATGAGCAGTTCTTC.

The chain joins TRBV5-1 to TRBJ2-1; D possibly corresponds to TRBD2 (6 bases). Germline V gene data show CDR1 as SGHRS and CDR2 as YFSETQ. CDR3 size: 16 residues. V gave up 0 bases and J gave up 0 bases, with 10 bases separating them. The CDR3 DNA reads as TGCGCCAGCAGCTTGGTGGCCGGGAGCTCCTACAATGAGCAGTTCTTC. Translating gives CASSLVAGSSYNEQFF. Using reference TRBV5-1 and TRBJ2-1 for the parts outside the CDR3, the full variable domain is KAGVTQTPRYLIKTRGQQVTLSCSPISGHRSVSWYQQTPGQGLQFLFEYFSETQRNKGNFPGRFSGRQFSNSRSEMNVSTLELGDSALYLCASSLVAGSSYNEQFFGPGTRLTVL.

This clone was seen a handful of times. The chain joins TRBV5-1 to TRBJ2-5; D gene unclear. The CDR3 is made up of 12 amino acids. The germline CDR1 and CDR2 sequences are SGHRS and YFSETQ. With 2 bases removed from V and 5 bases from J, the gap between germline ends came to 7 bases. The CDR3 here is CASSFVGETQYF. The CDR3 DNA reads TGCGCCAGCAGCTTCGTGGGGGAGACCCAGTACTTC.

The chain has TRBV6-6 and TRBJ2-1; the D is unclear. V gave up 2 bases and J gave up 5 bases, with 7 bases separating them. The CDR3 is 13 residues long. Germline V gene lookup returns CDR1 MNHNY and CDR2 SVGAGI (reference sequence). The CDR3: CASSYTPDNEQFF. The CDR3 nucleotides are TGTGCCAGCAGTTACACGCCCGACAATGAGCAGTTCTTC.

In DNA, the CDR3 is TGTGCCTGGGGAGGAGGACAGGAGCAGTACTTC. Translated: CAWGGGQEQYF. This sequence joins TRBV30 and TRBJ2-7; possibly TRBD1 for D (6 bases). The V gene lost 5 bases and the J gene lost 7 bases, with 12 bases spanning the gap. CDR1 GTSNPN and CDR2 SVGIG come from the germline V gene (reference sequence). The CDR3 is made up of 11 amino acids. Looking up the rest from reference TRBV30 and TRBJ2-7 gives the full variable domain: SQTIHQWPATLVQPVGSPLSLECTVEGTSNPNLYWYRQAAGRGLQLLFYSVGIGQISSEVPQNLSASRPQDRQFILSSKKLLLSDSGFYLCAWGGGQEQYFGPGTRLTVT.

The V gene is TRBV10-3, the J gene TRBJ2-2; unclear D gene. Germline CDR1 ENHRY, CDR2 SYGVKD. The germline V and J ends were trimmed by 11 bases and 0 bases, with 10 bases remaining between them. CDR3 length equals 13 residues. The CDR3: CAVQGPNTGELFF. CDR3 sequence (DNA): TGTGCCGTACAAGGGCCGAACACCGGGGAGCTGTTTTTT.

The chain is built from TRBV11-3 and TRBJ2-7, with 8 bases fitting TRBD1. The CDR3 sequence is 14 residues long. Germline V CDR1 and CDR2: SGHNT, YENEEA. With 4 bases clipped from V and 5 bases from J, the junction kept 7 bases outside the gene matches. The CDR3, as DNA: TGTGCCAGCAGCTCCCGGACAGGGACGGACGAGCAGTACTTC. Protein: CASSSRTGTDEQYF.

This rearrangement joins TRBV11-2 to TRBJ1-4; unclear D gene. Germline CDR1 is SGHAT and CDR2 is FQNNGV. With 5 bases removed from V and 7 bases from J, the gap between germline ends came to 8 bases. The CDR3 covers 12 residues. This CDR3 reads CASSLRGEKLFF. The CDR3 DNA sequence: TGTGCCAGCAGCCTTCGGGGTGAAAAACTGTTTTTT. The complete variable domain, with remaining parts taken from reference TRBV11-2 and TRBJ1-4, reads EAGVAQSPRYKIIEKRQSVAFWCNPISGHATLYWYQQILGQGPKLLIQFQNNGVVDDSQLPKDRFSAERLKGVDSTLKIQPAKLEDSAVYLCASSLRGEKLFFGSGTQLSVL.

The chain has TRBV5-4 and TRBJ1-1, with D possibly TRBD1 on 5 matching bases. The V end lost 5 bases, the J end lost 1 base, and 9 bases lay between the germline ends. The CDR3 has 13 residues. Germline loops: CDR1 SGHNT, CDR2 YYREEE (reference sequence). CDR3 nucleotide sequence: TGTGCCAGCAGGGTCCAGGGGAACACTGAAGCTTTCTTT. This encodes CASRVQGNTEAFF.

The gene calls are TRBV9 and TRBJ2-1; TRBD2 matches 11 bases. Unmatched junction bases numbered 7, after V lost 0 bases and J lost 5 bases. This CDR3 is 17 amino acids long. The germline V gene has CDR1 SGDLS and CDR2 YYNGEE. The CDR3 reads CASSVATGTSGNNEQFF. The CDR3 bases are TGTGCCAGCAGCGTAGCAACCGGGACTAGCGGAAACAATGAGCAGTTCTTC.

The J gene is TRBJ1-1, the V gene TRBV25-1; D perhaps matches TRBD1 (5 bases). CDR3 length equals 13 residues. The V gene's germline CDR1 is MGHDK and CDR2 SYGVNS. The V and J ends lost 6 bases and 6 bases respectively, with 14 bases between them. CDR3 residues: CASREQDTAEAFF. The CDR3 DNA reads as TGTGCCAGCAGAGAACAGGATACCGCTGAAGCTTTCTTT.

The chain couples TRBV24-1 to TRBJ2-4, with 10 bases aligning to TRBD1. V shed 4 bases, J shed 2 bases, and the junction held 4 bases outside the gene matches. The CDR3 is 16 amino acids. Germline V lookup: CDR1 KGHDR, CDR2 SFDVKD. CDR3 loop: CATSDGQGVSKNIQYF. DNA for the CDR3: TGTGCCACCAGTGACGGACAGGGGGTATCCAAAAACATTCAGTACTTC.

In nucleotides, the CDR3 is TGTGCCAGTAGTATGAGGGACAGGGCGGGCTACGAGCAGTACTTC. Its protein product is CASSMRDRAGYEQYF. The rearrangement joins TRBV19 to TRBJ2-7; 9 nucleotides align to TRBD1. With V trimmed by 3 bases and J by 3 bases, 6 bases remained unmatched. Germline CDR1 is LNHDA and CDR2 is SQIVND (reference sequence). The CDR3 sequence is 15 residues long.

The genes are TRBV19 and TRBJ1-2, with TRBD1 identical over 9 bases. The CDR3 extends over 15 amino acids. The germline V gene encodes CDR1 LNHDA and CDR2 SQIVND (reference sequence). V shed 3 bases and J 7 bases; nucleotides not matched to a gene: 9. The CDR3 DNA is TGTGCCAGTAGTATCAGAGGACAGGGGTCTTTTGGCTACACCTTC. It codes for CASSIRGQGSFGYTF. The full variable domain, in which reference TRBV19 and TRBJ1-2 provide the parts outside the CDR3, is DGGITQSPKYLFRKEGQNVTLSCEQNLNHDAMYWYRQDPGQGLRLIYYSQIVNDFQKGDIAEGYSVSREKKESFPLTVTSAQKNPTAFYLCASSIRGQGSFGYTFGSGTRLTVV.

This chain links TRBV5-4 with TRBJ1-2; TRBD1 agrees at 9 bases. CDR3 length equals 15 residues. V trimming: 4 bases; J trimming: 4 bases; junction bases outside the gene matches: 8. Germline CDR1 and CDR2: SGHNT and YYREEE (reference sequence). This chain's CDR3 is CASSRGDREGYGYTF. In nucleotides, the CDR3 is TGTGCCAGCAGCCGTGGGGACAGGGAGGGCTATGGCTACACCTTC.

The chain employs TRBV19 and TRBJ1-1; D is perhaps TRBD1 (6 bases). Per germline, CDR1 LNHDA and CDR2 SQIVND (reference sequence). Trimming took 7 bases from V and 0 from J, leaving 18 bases between them. CDR3 length: 16 residues. Here the CDR3 reads CASISQQGLMNTEAFF. As DNA, the CDR3 is TGTGCCAGTATCAGTCAACAGGGACTCATGAACACTGAAGCTTTCTTT.

This chain uses TRBV9 with TRBJ2-5; 8 positions match TRBD2. From germline, CDR1 is SGDLS and CDR2 YYNGEE. With V trimmed by 4 bases and J by 5 bases, 10 bases remained unmatched. This CDR3 comprises 15 residues. CDR3 region: CASSPFRGGGETQYF. DNA for the CDR3: TGTGCCAGCAGCCCTTTCCGGGGGGGCGGGGAGACCCAGTACTTC.

The genes are TRBV3-1 (or the pseudogene TRBV3-2) and TRBJ2-3; D may match TRBD1 or TRBD2 (5 bases each). Germline V gives CDR1 LGHDT, CDR2 YNNKEL (reference sequence). The germline V and J ends were trimmed by 5 bases and 3 bases, with 21 bases remaining between them. The CDR3 runs to 17 residues. CDR3 region: CASSKGPSIVPTDTQYF. CDR3 nucleotides: TGTGCCAGCAGCAAGGGACCGAGCATTGTTCCTACAGATACGCAGTATTTT.

The chain recombines TRBV19 with TRBJ1-2; TRBD1 matches at 8 bases. Per the germline V gene, CDR1 is LNHDA and CDR2 is SQIVND (reference sequence). This CDR3 is 12 amino acids long. V trimming: 7 bases; J trimming: 7 bases; junction bases outside the gene matches: 5. This CDR3 is CASKTGASGYTF. CDR3 DNA sequence: TGTGCCAGTAAGACAGGGGCGAGTGGCTACACCTTC. Variable domain in full (rest from reference TRBV19 and TRBJ1-2): DGGITQSPKYLFRKEGQNVTLSCEQNLNHDAMYWYRQDPGQGLRLIYYSQIVNDFQKGDIAEGYSVSREKKESFPLTVTSAQKNPTAFYLCASKTGASGYTFGSGTRLTVV.

This chain links TRBV6-5 with TRBJ1-2; 8 bases are a match to TRBD1. The CDR3 consists of 12 residues. The V gene's germline CDR1 is MNHEY and CDR2 SVGAGI. V was pared by 4 bases and J by 7 bases, with 2 bases of the junction left unmatched. CDR3 bases: TGTGCCAGCAGTTGGACAGGGTTTGGCTACACCTTC. Its protein is CASSWTGFGYTF.

The chain has TRBV30 and TRBJ1-5; D is possibly TRBD1 (5 bases). CDR3 size: 12 residues. Germline loops: CDR1 GTSNPN, CDR2 SVGIG (reference sequence). The ends were cut back, 0 bases at V and 5 bases at J, with 5 bases in the middle. This CDR3 is CAWSVGDQPQHF. The CDR3 DNA is TGTGCCTGGAGTGTGGGGGATCAGCCCCAGCATTTT.

This chain links TRBV7-3 with TRBJ2-1; possibly TRBD1 for D (5 bases). Deletions cut 5 bases from V and 8 bases from J, with 22 bases between. Per germline, CDR1 SGHTA and CDR2 FQGTGA. The CDR3 is 16 amino acids. CDR3 DNA: TGTGCCAGCAGCCTTACGGGCAGGGTTGATGGGGATGAGCAGTTCTTC. It encodes CASSLTGRVDGDEQFF.

Here the CDR3 reads CASSPKGGQPQHF. The CDR3 DNA reads as TGTGCCAGCAGCCCCAAAGGGGGACAGCCCCAGCATTTT. The chain couples TRBV4-2 to TRBJ1-5, with D possibly being TRBD1 (6 bases). Germline assignment: CDR1 LGHNA and CDR2 YNFKEQ. This CDR3 is built from 13 residues. The germline V and J ends were trimmed by 4 bases and 7 bases, with 11 bases remaining between them.

The rearrangement links TRBV2 to TRBJ2-7, with TRBD1 matching over 10 bases. V trimming: 9 bases; J trimming: 6 bases; junction bases outside the gene matches: 5. The CDR3 consists of 12 residues. Germline V lookup: CDR1 SNHLY, CDR2 FYNNEI. CDR3 DNA sequence: TGTGCCAGTGGGACAGGGGCGGGCGAGCAGTACGTC. This gives the protein CASGTGAGEQYV.

The rearrangement uses TRBV6-4 and TRBJ1-2; TRBD1 agrees at 7 bases. The trim removed 6 bases at V and 4 bases at J, leaving 8 bases unmatched. This CDR3 comprises 14 residues. CDR1 MRHNA and CDR2 SNTAGT come from the germline V gene. The CDR3 DNA sequence: TGTGCCAGCAGCGCCCAGGGACAGCTCTATGGCTACACCTTC. Residues: CASSAQGQLYGYTF.

The chain's CDR3 is CASTATGGTKLFF. CDR3 DNA: TGTGCCAGCACTGCGACAGGGGGGACGAAACTGTTTTTT. The chain recombines TRBV12-3 or TRBV12-4 with TRBJ1-4, with TRBD1 identical over 9 bases. The CDR3 spans 13 residues. The V segment lost 7 bases and the J segment 11 bases; nucleotides outside the gene matches: 8.

This clone was seen just once. The rearrangement uses TRBV7-9 and TRBJ2-7; 7 bases are a match to TRBD1. CDR1 is SEHNR and CDR2 is FQNEAQ in the germline V gene (reference sequence). J lost 1 base, V lost 5 bases, and 5 bases had no gene match. The CDR3 totals 14 residues. The CDR3 sequence is CASSPTGLSYEQYF. CDR3 DNA sequence: TGTGCCAGCAGCCCGACAGGGCTGTCCTACGAGCAGTACTTC.